This T cell receptor (beta chain) stems from a study of Ad26.COV2.S vaccination and SARS-CoV-2 variants. Across the study: Donor got 5x10^10 or 1x10^11 viral particles of Ad26.COV2.S.

Here immunoSEQ multiplex PCR was the method, and the copy in TCRdb shows in-frame clones only, minus some. The data contain 440,000 or so clones, roughly 87% of them singletons. Germline V lookup: CDR1 LGHNA, CDR2 YNFKEQ. Deletions cut 4 bases from V and 4 bases from J, with 16 bases between. This CDR3 has 16 residues. This clone was recorded only once. Noted treatment: around 19 received Ad26.COV2.S at low or high dose, single or two shots; 5 received placebo; per-sample allocation not given. The investigators took samples on day 63 after the first vaccine or placebo injection. The J gene is TRBJ1-4, the V gene TRBV4-2; D may be TRBD1 (6 bases). This receptor was obtained from a person between 18 and 60 years old who received the Ad26.COV2.S COVID-19 vaccine or a placebo. The specimen comprised peripheral blood, sampled in a trial of Ad26.COV2.S vaccine versus placebo. This CDR3 is CASSPPPGGLNEKLFF. The CDR3 coding sequence is TGTGCCAGCAGCCCTCCCCCGGGGGGCCTTAATGAAAAACTGTTTTTT.